This T cell receptor beta chain was captured by sequencing in a study of CXCR3-negative and CXCR3-positive naive CD8 T cells. The germline CDR1 and CDR2 sequences are DFQATT and SNEGSKA (reference sequence). The CDR3 has 15 residues. The method, 5' RACE with UMI labels, was used to prepare the TRB cDNA libraries. TCRdb reanalyzed the 5' RACE reads and collapses them to one entry per CDR3 protein, without DNA. The sample table sets out 100,000 to 150,000 distinct CDR3 sequences. The sequence was collected from a human donor in good health. Some clones in this sample may be carry-over from other donors' samples. This chain joins TRBV20-1 and TRBJ1-5; the D call from TCRdb, TRBD1, cannot be confirmed without DNA. Sequencing input: naive CXCR3- CD8+ T cells from blood. The subset denotes: CD45RO-CCR7+CD27+CD95- naive CD8+ T cells lacking CXCR3 (TNR3-). The CDR3 reads CSAILSGQINQPQHF.